A single sample is the source of the 22 T cell receptor beta chains below, sequenced in a study of T cells in Graves' hyperthyroidism and ophthalmopathy. Using RNA transcripts as the source, TCR beta CDR3 regions were amplified. Primed by the HTBI set, a first-round RT-PCR was run on the TCR CDR3. TCRdb called the multiplex PCR reads again in MiXCR, with one record for every CDR3 protein. The data hold approximately 360,000 distinct CDR3 sequences, with approximately 14% observed a single time. The specimen was blood. These receptors were obtained from a woman aged 18-30 years with Graves' hyperthyroidism that later progressed to Graves' ophthalmopathy.

Many counts were recorded for this clonotype. V and J are TRBV5-5 and TRBJ2-1, with TRBD2 matching 7 bases. V was clipped by 4 bases and J by 6 bases; unmatched bases: 10. CDR3 length equals 15 residues. Germline values: CDR1 SGHKS, CDR2 YYEKEE (reference sequence). The DNA for the CDR3 is TGTGCCAGCAGCACCCTAGCGGTTATAATCAATGAGCAGTTCTTC. Protein: CASSTLAVIINEQFF.

The V call is TRBV20-1, the J call TRBJ2-3; 13 bases match TRBD2. Germline CDR1 DFQATT, CDR2 SNEGSKA (reference sequence). J was trimmed by 0 bases and V by 5 bases; bases with no gene match: 5. The CDR3 consists of 16 residues. The CDR3 loop is CSALGTSGDSTDTQYF. The CDR3, as DNA: TGCAGTGCTCTGGGGACTAGCGGGGATAGCACAGATACGCAGTATTTT.

This clonotype was counted at least ten times. The chain couples TRBV11-2 to TRBJ1-4; D unresolved. CDR3 length equals 11 residues. V was shortened by 3 bases and J by 10 bases, with 6 bases between the two germline ends. Per the germline V gene, CDR1 is SGHAT and CDR2 is FQNNGV. In DNA, the CDR3 is TGTGCCAGCAGCTTCTCCAGAAAACTGTTTTTT. This gives the protein CASSFSRKLFF.

In this sample, this clonotype turned up a few times. The genes are TRBV3-1 and TRBJ2-3; D might be TRBD1 (5 bases). CDR3 length: 19 amino acids. The germline CDR1 and CDR2 sequences are LGHDT and YNNKEL (reference sequence). Deletions cut 2 bases from V and 1 base from J, with 22 bases between. The CDR3 region is CASSQKGHFVGEGTDTQYF. The CDR3 DNA reads as TGTGCCAGCAGCCAAAAAGGGCATTTTGTAGGGGAAGGCACAGATACGCAGTATTTT.

This clonotype was counted ten times or more. The chain joins TRBV12-3 or TRBV12-4 to TRBJ1-5, with D hard to call. The germline V and J ends were trimmed by 7 bases and 2 bases, with 12 bases remaining between them. The CDR3 is 14 amino acids. CDR3 in DNA: TGTGCCAGCACTTATCTAGGGCGCAATCAGCCCCAGCATTTT. Translating gives CASTYLGRNQPQHF.

The gene calls are TRBV4-3 and TRBJ1-2, with D hard to call. Germline CDR1 is LGHNA and CDR2 is YSLEER. The length of the CDR3 is 15 residues. Trimming shortened V by 0 bases and J by 0 bases, and 8 bases separated the two germline ends. In DNA, the CDR3 is TGCGCCAGCAGCCAAGATAGAGGATCTAACTATGGCTACACCTTC. Its translation: CASSQDRGSNYGYTF.

This chain uses TRBV5-1 with TRBJ2-1, with 7 bases matching TRBD2. Germline CDR1 and CDR2: SGHRS and YFSETQ. The ends lost 1 base at V and 5 bases at J; junction bases unmatched: 6. The CDR3 totals 15 residues. CDR3 in DNA: TGCGCCAGCAGCTTGATGGGACTACGAGACAATGAGCAGTTCTTC. Its protein product is CASSLMGLRDNEQFF.

This clonotype was picked up many times. The chain employs TRBV30 and TRBJ1-5; 7 bases fit TRBD1. The trim removed 5 bases at V and 2 bases at J, leaving 6 bases unmatched. The CDR3 runs 14 residues. Germline-derived CDR1 and CDR2 are GTSNPN and SVGIG (reference sequence). DNA of the CDR3: TGTGCCTGGGACAGGGTTTTTGGCAATCAGCCCCAGCATTTT. Its translation is CAWDRVFGNQPQHF.

This clonotype came up many times. This chain links TRBV2 with TRBJ2-1, with D tentatively TRBD2 (5 bases). The CDR3 runs to 12 residues. V lost 6 bases to trimming and J lost 9 bases, with 12 bases between them. In germline, CDR1 is SNHLY, CDR2 FYNNEI. The CDR3 DNA sequence: TGTGCCAGCAGGGTGCTACGGGGTGAGCAGTTCTTC. Its protein product is CASRVLRGEQFF.

The rearrangement links TRBV28 to TRBJ1-6, with a possible D match to TRBD1 (5 bases). The CDR3 is 15 amino acids. The V and J ends lost 6 bases and 8 bases respectively, with 17 bases between them. CDR1 is MDHEN and CDR2 is SYDVKM in the germline V gene. CDR3 in amino acids: CASSRGGGWDSPLHF. For the CDR3, the DNA is TGTGCCAGCAGCCGGGGTGGGGGGTGGGATTCACCCCTCCACTTT.

The sample holds many counts of this clonotype. The V and J genes are TRBV5-1 and TRBJ2-7; a possible D gene is TRBD1 (7 bases). Germline V gene data show CDR1 as SGHRS and CDR2 as YFSETQ. The CDR3 is made up of 15 amino acids. The V end lost 1 base, the J end lost 5 bases, and 16 bases lay between the germline ends. In nucleotides, the CDR3 is TGCGCCAGCAGCTTGCCGAACAGGGGAGGAAACGAGCAGTACTTC. Residues: CASSLPNRGGNEQYF.

The chain is built from TRBV6-1 and TRBJ2-1, with TRBD2 matching 8 bases. Germline V gives CDR1 MNHNS, CDR2 SASEGT. This CDR3 has 18 residues. Trimming removed 7 bases from V and 2 bases from J; junction bases left unmatched: 16. Here the CDR3 DNA reads TGTGCCAGCACCTCGGGAGGGAGTGGCGCCTACCCCTACAATGAGCAGTTCTTC. Amino acid sequence: CASTSGGSGAYPYNEQFF.

This clonotype was found many times. The V and J genes are TRBV12-5 and TRBJ2-1, with 7 bases identical to TRBD1. The CDR3 is made up of 17 amino acids. Losses at the gene ends were 0 bases for V and 10 bases for J; bases not matched to a gene: 15. Germline-derived CDR1 and CDR2 are LGHNT and FRNRAP. Here the CDR3 reads CASGLVLTGKVVGEQFF. Here the CDR3 DNA reads TGTGCTAGTGGTTTGGTTTTGACAGGGAAAGTGGTGGGAGAGCAGTTCTTC.

The J gene is TRBJ1-3, the V gene TRBV30; D remains ambiguous. Germline values: CDR1 GTSNPN, CDR2 SVGIG (reference sequence). The V end lost 5 bases, the J end lost 4 bases, and 15 bases lay between the germline ends. The CDR3 consists of 14 residues. The CDR3 nucleotides are TGTGCCTGGGCCAGGACCGTAAAAGGAAACACCATATATTTT. This gives the protein CAWARTVKGNTIYF.

This clonotype was detected many times. The chain combines TRBV15 with TRBJ1-5, with unresolved D. Trimming stripped 0 bases from V and 4 bases from J, with 1 base between. The CDR3 is made up of 12 amino acids. Germline V lookup: CDR1 LNHNV, CDR2 YYDKDF (reference sequence). This CDR3 is CATSRENQPQHF. As DNA, the CDR3 is TGTGCCACCAGCAGAGAAAATCAGCCCCAGCATTTT.

The table lists this clonotype with many counts. The J gene is TRBJ2-7, the V gene TRBV3-1; 10 bases fit TRBD2. V trimming: 0 bases; J trimming: 3 bases; junction bases outside the gene matches: 2. The CDR3 is 15 residues long. In germline, CDR1 is LGHDT, CDR2 YNNKEL (reference sequence). The CDR3 DNA reads as TGTGCCAGCAGCCAAGATAGACTAGCGGGCTACGAGCAGTACTTC. Translating gives CASSQDRLAGYEQYF.

This clonotype was observed many times. The CDR3 sequence: CASSYGTSGTEQYF. Here the CDR3 DNA reads TGTGCCAGCAGCTACGGGACTAGCGGGACCGAGCAGTACTTC. The rearrangement joins TRBV7-2 to TRBJ2-7; 13 bases agree with TRBD2. After removal of 4 bases from V and 6 bases from J, the junction contained 3 bases not matched to a gene. The CDR3 runs 14 residues. CDR1 is SGHTA and CDR2 is FQGNSA in the germline V gene.

The chain combines TRBV7-2 with TRBJ2-1; 7 nucleotides match TRBD2. V trimming: 4 bases; J trimming: 8 bases; junction bases outside the gene matches: 17. The CDR3 totals 17 residues. In germline, CDR1 is SGHTA, CDR2 FQGNSA. CDR3 loop: CASSSTILAGDLDEQFF. DNA of the CDR3: TGTGCCAGCAGCTCGACGATTCTCGCGGGAGATCTGGATGAGCAGTTCTTC.

This chain connects TRBV7-9 to TRBJ1-6; D is undetermined. Trimming removed 3 bases from V and 0 bases from J, with 12 bases in between. Germline V gives CDR1 SEHNR, CDR2 FQNEAQ (reference sequence). CDR3 length: 17 residues. CDR3 DNA: TGTGCCAGCAGCTTCGGGTGGCCCCGCTCCTATAATTCACCCCTCCACTTT. Amino acids: CASSFGWPRSYNSPLHF.

In its sample, this clonotype was seen many times. The CDR3 sequence: CASSVPTGTSGSYEQYF. The CDR3 coding sequence is TGTGCCAGCAGCGTACCAACCGGGACTAGCGGCTCCTACGAGCAGTACTTC. This chain links TRBV7-2 with TRBJ2-7; 11 bases map to TRBD2. J was trimmed by 0 bases and V by 5 bases; bases with no gene match: 9. Germline CDR1 SGHTA, CDR2 FQGNSA. This CDR3 has 17 residues.

V is TRBV25-1 and J is TRBJ1-1; tentative D call: TRBD1 (5 bases). Trimming pared 5 bases from V and 6 bases from J, leaving 13 bases between. Germline CDR1 is MGHDK and CDR2 is SYGVNS. The CDR3 is 13 amino acids. The CDR3 protein is CASSSTGTSEAFF. The CDR3 bases are TGTGCCAGCAGTTCTACCGGGACTTCTGAAGCTTTCTTT.

This clonotype has ten or more counts. The CDR3 spells CASSYSSGWSTEAFF. CDR3 nucleotides: TGTGCCAGCAGTTATTCCTCAGGGTGGAGCACTGAAGCTTTCTTT. The chain has TRBV27 and TRBJ1-1; D may be TRBD1 (5 bases). CDR3 size: 15 residues. V gave up 4 bases and J gave up 4 bases, with 16 bases separating them. Germline CDR1 MNHEY, CDR2 SMNVEV (reference sequence).